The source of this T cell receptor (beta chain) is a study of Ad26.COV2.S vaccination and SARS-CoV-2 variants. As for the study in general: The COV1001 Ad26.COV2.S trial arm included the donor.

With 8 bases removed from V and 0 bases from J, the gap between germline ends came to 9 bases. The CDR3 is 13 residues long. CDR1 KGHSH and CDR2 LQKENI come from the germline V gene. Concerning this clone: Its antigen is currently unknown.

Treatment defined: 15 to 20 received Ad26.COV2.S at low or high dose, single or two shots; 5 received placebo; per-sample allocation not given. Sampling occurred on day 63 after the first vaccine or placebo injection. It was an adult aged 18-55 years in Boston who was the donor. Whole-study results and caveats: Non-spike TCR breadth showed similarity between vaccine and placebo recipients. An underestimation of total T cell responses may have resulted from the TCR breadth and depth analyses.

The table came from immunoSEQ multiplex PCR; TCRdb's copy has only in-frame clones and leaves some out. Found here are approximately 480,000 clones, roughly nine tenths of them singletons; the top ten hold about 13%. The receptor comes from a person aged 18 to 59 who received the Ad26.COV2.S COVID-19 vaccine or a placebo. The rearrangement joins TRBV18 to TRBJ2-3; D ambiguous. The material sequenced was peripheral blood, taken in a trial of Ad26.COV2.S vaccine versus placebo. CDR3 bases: TGTGCCAGCCCCCCTCCTAGCACAGATACGCAGTATTTT. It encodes CASPPPSTDTQYF.